These 23 T cell receptor beta chains came from one sample sequenced in a study of T cell responses to AZD1222 COVID-19 vaccine. Generated by immunoSEQ multiplex PCR, the TCRdb table keeps only in-frame clones and is missing some. This sample has over 150,000 clones, with roughly nine tenths found just once. The sequencing used peripheral blood, collected on day 0 of AZD1222 vaccination. These receptors all stem from an adult in good health.

CDR3 sequence: CASSLDPGLFGEKLFF. CDR3 DNA sequence: TGTGCCAGCAGCTTAGACCCGGGATTGTTTGGTGAAAAACTGTTTTTT. The genes are TRBV7-9 and TRBJ1-4, with D unclear. Trimming removed 1 base at V and 7 bases at J, with 16 bases between. The germline V gene has CDR1 SEHNR and CDR2 FQNEAQ (reference sequence). CDR3 length: 16 amino acids.

The chain recombines TRBV15 with TRBJ1-1, with a possible D match to TRBD1 (6 bases). Between the trimmed V and J ends, which lost 0 bases and 6 bases, there was a span of 8 bases. This CDR3 spans 13 amino acids. CDR1 LNHNV and CDR2 YYDKDF come from the germline V gene (reference sequence). In nucleotides, the CDR3 is TGTGCCACCAGCAGAGATAAGGGGGCTGAAGCTTTCTTT. Residues: CATSRDKGAEAFF.

The gene calls are TRBV19 and TRBJ2-6; D possibly corresponds to TRBD1 (6 bases). There are 16 residues in the CDR3. Germline assignment: CDR1 LNHDA and CDR2 SQIVND (reference sequence). The V end was cut by 5 bases, the J end by 1 base, with 12 bases between. The CDR3 nucleotides are TGTGCCAGTAGTCTCGAACAGGGTTCTGGGGCCAACGTCCTGACTTTC. This sequence encodes CASSLEQGSGANVLTF.

The CDR3: CASSSLAGTATGELFF. The CDR3 coding sequence is TGTGCCAGCAGCTCACTAGCGGGGACCGCCACCGGGGAGCTGTTTTTT. The chain couples TRBV9 to TRBJ2-2; 10 nucleotides line up with TRBD2. The CDR3 has 16 amino acids. CDR1 is SGDLS, CDR2 YYNGEE, per germline. The junction had 7 bases not matched to a gene; V was cut back by 4 bases and J by 4 bases.

V usage is TRBV12-3 or TRBV12-4 and J usage is TRBJ1-2; TRBD1 is a possible D gene (5 bases). The CDR3 covers 13 residues. V dropped 6 bases and J dropped 4 bases, with 12 bases sitting between them. The CDR3 DNA reads TGTGCCAGCAGCCCCGACAGTATCTATGGCTACACCTTC. Amino acid sequence: CASSPDSIYGYTF.

The gene calls are TRBV7-8 and TRBJ2-2; either TRBD1 or TRBD2 may supply D (5 bases each). CDR1 is SGHVS and CDR2 is FQNEAQ in the germline V gene. The CDR3 totals 16 residues. V lost 5 bases, J lost 4 bases, and 17 bases lay in between. Here the CDR3 DNA reads TGTGCCAGCAGCCCCTCCGGGACCCAGATCACCGGGGAGCTGTTTTTT. Translating gives CASSPSGTQITGELFF.

DNA of the CDR3: TGTGCCAGCAGCCAAGATGTAAGTCAAAACTATGGCTACACCTTC. Amino acid sequence: CASSQDVSQNYGYTF. The J gene is TRBJ1-2, the V gene TRBV3-1 (or the pseudogene TRBV3-2); D call uncertain. This CDR3 spans 15 amino acids. The V end was cut by 0 bases, the J end by 2 bases, with 10 bases between. Per germline, CDR1 LGHDT and CDR2 YNNKEL (reference sequence).

This rearrangement joins TRBV4-3 to TRBJ2-7; the match to TRBD1 covers 9 bases. The V and J ends lost 0 bases and 5 bases, in that order; junction bases with no gene match: 5. The V gene's germline CDR1 is LGHNA and CDR2 YSLEER. This CDR3 has 15 amino acids. CDR3 residues: CASSQDLGTGNEQYF. CDR3 DNA sequence: TGCGCCAGCAGCCAAGACCTCGGGACAGGGAACGAGCAGTACTTC.

The J gene is TRBJ2-7, the V gene TRBV19; D is unresolved. Germline V CDR1 and CDR2: LNHDA, SQIVND (reference sequence). CDR3 length: 13 residues. Trimming shortened V by 8 bases and J by 3 bases, and 14 bases separated the two germline ends. The CDR3 sequence is CASRTLDGYEQYF. CDR3 in DNA: TGTGCCAGTCGAACCCTCGATGGCTACGAGCAGTACTTC.

The rearrangement uses TRBV19 and TRBJ2-1; possible D gene TRBD2, 6 bases. Germline V gene lookup returns CDR1 LNHDA and CDR2 SQIVND (reference sequence). Trimming removed 10 bases from V and 2 bases from J, with 15 bases in between. This CDR3 has 14 amino acids. This CDR3 is CATTSGSPYNEQFF. The DNA of the CDR3 is TGTGCCACCACAAGCGGGTCCCCCTACAATGAGCAGTTCTTC.

This chain joins TRBV19 and TRBJ2-7, with TRBD1 matching 8 bases. Trimming removed 3 bases from V and 2 bases from J; junction bases left unmatched: 3. The CDR3 covers 14 residues. The germline V gene encodes CDR1 LNHDA and CDR2 SQIVND (reference sequence). The CDR3 DNA reads as TGTGCCAGTAGTATCGGGACAGGAACCTACGAGCAGTACTTC. Its protein product is CASSIGTGTYEQYF.

The chain employs TRBV12-5 and TRBJ2-1; D remains unclear. The CDR3 is 12 residues long. V was cut by 5 bases and J by 12 bases, with 14 bases left in between. Per the germline V gene, CDR1 is LGHNT and CDR2 is FRNRAP. The CDR3 reads CASGGPLMGQFF. The CDR3 DNA sequence: TGTGCTAGTGGTGGACCCCTAATGGGGCAGTTCTTC.

This rearrangement joins TRBV29-1 to TRBJ1-1; perhaps TRBD1 as D (6 bases). Trimming removed 2 bases from V and 3 bases from J, with 13 bases in between. CDR1 SQVTM and CDR2 ANQGSEA come from the germline V gene. This CDR3 is built from 14 residues. The CDR3 region has the DNA TGCAGCGTTGAACTCCCGGGGGGCCACACTGAAGCTTTCTTT. Translation gives CSVELPGGHTEAFF.

The V and J genes are TRBV19 and TRBJ1-2, with 7 bases matching TRBD1. Germline CDR1 LNHDA, CDR2 SQIVND (reference sequence). This CDR3 contains 12 residues. Losses at the gene ends were 7 bases for V and 2 bases for J; bases not matched to a gene: 1. This CDR3 reads CASNRGNYGYTF. CDR3 bases: TGTGCCAGTAACAGGGGCAACTATGGCTACACCTTC.

The V and J genes are TRBV27 and TRBJ2-3, with TRBD1 matching 10 bases. Losses at the gene ends were 6 bases for V and 7 bases for J; bases not matched to a gene: 10. The CDR3 sequence is 15 residues long. The germline V gene has CDR1 MNHEY and CDR2 SMNVEV (reference sequence). CDR3 DNA: TGTGCCAGCAGCCAAAGGACAGGGGGAGGAAATACGCAGTATTTT. It yields the protein CASSQRTGGGNTQYF.

The rearrangement links TRBV6-5 to TRBJ2-7; a weak D match, TRBD1 (6 bases). Germline values: CDR1 MNHEY, CDR2 SVGAGI. The CDR3 runs to 15 residues. V was trimmed by 0 bases and J by 3 bases, leaving 12 bases between them. CDR3: CASSYSQGVNYEQYF. Written as DNA, the CDR3 is TGTGCCAGCAGTTACTCACAGGGCGTTAACTACGAGCAGTACTTC.

The genes are TRBV4-3 and TRBJ2-1; D may match TRBD1 or TRBD2 (5 bases each). Germline CDR1 is LGHNA and CDR2 is YSLEER. The CDR3 consists of 16 residues. V lost 4 bases and J lost 7, with 20 bases in between. The CDR3 nucleotides read TGCGCCAGCAGCCCCCAGGCGAGGGGCGCGGTGAATGAGCAGTTCTTC. As protein: CASSPQARGAVNEQFF.

This sequence joins TRBV20-1 and TRBJ2-5, with D possibly being TRBD1 or TRBD2 (6 bases each). Germline loops: CDR1 DFQATT, CDR2 SNEGSKA (reference sequence). The CDR3 covers 15 residues. Trimming left V 3 bases short and J 4 bases short, with 18 bases between. CDR3 in amino acids: CSASRGQGIGETQYF. DNA for the CDR3: TGCAGTGCTAGTCGGGGGCAGGGGATAGGAGAGACCCAGTACTTC.

The chain uses TRBV5-1 and TRBJ1-2, with D possibly matching TRBD1 (6 bases). Trimming removed 0 bases at V and 3 bases at J, with 15 bases between. This CDR3 has 16 residues. Germline V CDR1 and CDR2: SGHRS, YFSETQ. For the CDR3, the DNA is TGCGCCAGCAGCTTGGGCCCCCGGGGGCTAGACTATGGCTACACCTTC. It codes for CASSLGPRGLDYGYTF.

The V and J genes are TRBV2 and TRBJ1-2; D remains unclear. Trimming stripped 2 bases from V and 2 bases from J, with 6 bases between. The germline gives CDR1 SNHLY, CDR2 FYNNEI. CDR3 length equals 13 residues. CDR3 loop: CASSEQRNYGYTF. CDR3 DNA: TGTGCCAGCAGTGAACAGAGGAACTATGGCTACACCTTC.

The count of this clone is one. V is TRBV7-2 and J is TRBJ2-2; 15 bases are a match to TRBD2. Germline loops: CDR1 SGHTA, CDR2 FQGNSA. V was clipped by 5 bases and J by 0 bases; unmatched bases: 4. The CDR3 sequence is 18 residues long. The CDR3 loop reads CASSGLAGGLTNTGELFF. The CDR3 coding sequence is TGTGCCAGCAGCGGACTAGCGGGGGGGCTAACGAACACCGGGGAGCTGTTTTTT.

The chain has TRBV2 and TRBJ2-2; D is unresolved. The CDR3 is 18 amino acids. V dropped 3 bases and J dropped 0 bases, with 17 bases sitting between them. The germline gives CDR1 SNHLY, CDR2 FYNNEI. The CDR3 spells CASSEAASLHSNTGELFF. The DNA for the CDR3 is TGTGCCAGCAGTGAGGCTGCAAGCCTACACTCGAACACCGGGGAGCTGTTTTTT.

The chain has TRBV7-2 and TRBJ1-3; D is unclear. Trimming took off 0 bases at V and 0 bases at J, with 12 bases between the two ends. In germline, CDR1 is SGHTA, CDR2 FQGNSA. The CDR3 contains 17 residues. This CDR3 is CASSLAANGHSGNTIYF. For the CDR3, the DNA is TGTGCCAGCAGCTTAGCGGCAAACGGCCACTCTGGAAACACCATATATTTT. The full variable domain, in which reference TRBV7-2 and TRBJ1-3 provide the parts outside the CDR3, is GAGVSQSPSNKVTEKGKDVELRCDPISGHTALYWYRQSLGQGLEFLIYFQGNSAPDKSGLPSDRFSAERTGGSVSTLTIQRTQQEDSAVYLCASSLAANGHSGNTIYFGEGSWLTVV.